This T cell receptor (beta chain) appears in the sequencing data of a study of technical replicates of blood from four donors. The CDR3 runs to 12 residues. Germline V gene data show CDR1 as GTSNPN and CDR2 as SVGIG (reference sequence). Trimming took 2 bases from V and 9 from J, leaving 11 bases between them. Profiling relied on immunoSEQ multiplex PCR, and the TCRdb table lists in-frame clones only, not all of them. This table has some 94,000 clones, approximately 95% appearing once. The source is a human donor in good health. The rearrangement uses TRBV30 and TRBJ2-1; a possible D gene is TRBD1 (6 bases). Sequenced sample: T cells isolated from PBMCs. DNA of the CDR3: TGTGCCTGGAGTCCCACAGGGATTGAGCAGTTCTTC. Translation: CAWSPTGIEQFF.